This passage covers 17 T cell receptor beta chains from one sample sequenced in a study of T cell responses to AZD1222 COVID-19 vaccine. Assay used: immunoSEQ multiplex PCR; TCRdb lists only in-frame clones, some missing. Of around 85,000 clones in the sample, 86% were seen once. The input for sequencing was peripheral blood, taken on day 0 of AZD1222 vaccination. The receptors come from an adult in good health.

This clone was recorded once. The chain couples TRBV5-4 to TRBJ1-2; 8 nucleotides agree with TRBD1. This CDR3 comprises 13 residues. V shed 2 bases and J 6 bases; nucleotides not matched to a gene: 3. CDR1 and CDR2 from the germline V gene are SGHNT and YYREEE (reference sequence). The chain's CDR3 is CASSLDRGDGYTF. The CDR3 coding sequence is TGTGCCAGCAGCTTAGACAGGGGCGATGGCTACACCTTC. Looking up the rest from reference TRBV5-4 and TRBJ1-2 gives the full variable domain: ETGVTQSPTHLIKTRGQQVTLRCSSQSGHNTVSWYQQALGQGPQFIFQYYREEENGRGNFPPRFSGLQFPNYSSELNVNALELDDSALYLCASSLDRGDGYTFGSGTRLTVV.

V usage is TRBV5-1 and J usage is TRBJ2-1; D gene unclear. Trimming took 0 bases from V and 1 from J, leaving 11 bases between them. Germline lookup yields CDR1 SGHRS and CDR2 YFSETQ. The CDR3 covers 16 residues. Written as DNA, the CDR3 is TGCGCCAGCAGCTTGGGGGGTAGTTTATCCTACAATGAGCAGTTCTTC. Amino acid sequence: CASSLGGSLSYNEQFF.

The CDR3 loop is CASSSGTGGSLYEQYF. DNA for the CDR3: TGTGCCAGCAGTTCCGGGACAGGGGGCAGTCTGTACGAGCAGTACTTC. The chain combines TRBV2 with TRBJ2-7, with 12 bases aligning to TRBD1. CDR3 length: 16 amino acids. Trimming at V came to 5 bases and at J to 4 bases, leaving 9 bases not matched to a gene. Germline CDR1 is SNHLY and CDR2 is FYNNEI.

The chain carries TRBV3-1 (or the pseudogene TRBV3-2) and TRBJ1-2; no definite D call. V was trimmed by 0 bases and J by 10 bases, leaving 6 bases between them. Germline V gives CDR1 LGHDT, CDR2 YNNKEL (reference sequence). The CDR3 totals 11 residues. The CDR3 spells CASSQERYYTF. CDR3 in DNA: TGTGCCAGCAGCCAAGAGAGGTACTACACCTTC.

V and J are TRBV4-1 and TRBJ1-2, with a weak D call TRBD1 (6 bases). CDR1 is MGHRA, CDR2 YSYEKL, per germline. Trimming removed 3 bases at V and 2 bases at J, with 13 bases between. CDR3 size: 15 residues. The CDR3 bases are TGCGCCAGCAGCCAGTTTACAGGGAGGAACTATGGCTACACCTTC. It specifies CASSQFTGRNYGYTF.

Only one count was recorded for this clone. The rearrangement uses TRBV5-6 and TRBJ2-7, with 10 nucleotides matching TRBD1. In germline, CDR1 is SGHDT, CDR2 YYEEEE. With V trimmed by 1 base and J by 6 bases, 4 bases remained unmatched. The CDR3 sequence is 14 residues long. As DNA, the CDR3 is TGTGCCAGCAGCTTGTTGAGGACAGGGGGCGAGCAGTACTTC. Amino acid sequence: CASSLLRTGGEQYF.

This chain uses TRBV11-2 with TRBJ1-6; D is undetermined. The ends were cut back, 5 bases at V and 5 bases at J, with 7 bases in the middle. CDR1 is SGHAT, CDR2 FQNNGV, per germline. This CDR3 has 13 residues. CDR3 sequence: CASSTDHNSPLHF. The CDR3 DNA sequence: TGTGCCAGCAGCACCGACCATAATTCACCCCTCCACTTT.

This rearrangement joins TRBV5-1 to TRBJ2-7, with 7 bases identical to TRBD1. V shed 4 bases and J 7 bases; nucleotides not matched to a gene: 14. This CDR3 is built from 15 residues. Per germline, CDR1 SGHRS and CDR2 YFSETQ. The CDR3 nucleotides are TGCGCCAGCAGCCCCGGACAGGCTACAAGAGGTGAGCAGTACTTC. Translating gives CASSPGQATRGEQYF.

The chain combines TRBV6-1 with TRBJ1-2; D is undetermined. CDR1 and CDR2 (germline): MNHNS, SASEGT. The CDR3 is 12 residues long. The germline V and J ends were trimmed by 0 bases and 8 bases, with 7 bases remaining between them. The CDR3 nucleotides read TGTGCCAGCAGTGAAGCAATCGGAGGCTACACCTTC. It specifies CASSEAIGGYTF.

The J gene is TRBJ2-2, the V gene TRBV7-8, with D perhaps TRBD1 or TRBD2 (6 bases each). The CDR3 spans 16 residues. Germline CDR1 reads SGHVS; CDR2 reads FQNEAQ. The V and J ends lost 7 bases and 1 base respectively, with 16 bases between them. This chain's CDR3 is CASNLRGDLNTGELFF. In nucleotides, the CDR3 is TGTGCCAGCAACTTGAGGGGGGACTTGAACACCGGGGAGCTGTTTTTT.

CDR3 protein: CASSLTRTSGPFF. In DNA, the CDR3 is TGTGCCAGCAGTTTAACAAGGACTAGCGGACCGTTCTTC. The chain links TRBV27 to TRBJ2-1, with 10 bases identical to TRBD2. With 2 bases clipped from V and 15 bases from J, the junction kept 7 bases outside the gene matches. Germline V gene sequence: CDR1 MNHEY, CDR2 SMNVEV (reference sequence). The CDR3 runs 13 residues.

The rearrangement uses TRBV12-5 and TRBJ2-1; perhaps TRBD2 as D (6 bases). The CDR3 loop spans 15 amino acids. Trimming took off 7 bases at V and 0 bases at J, with 13 bases between the two ends. The V gene's germline CDR1 is LGHNT and CDR2 FRNRAP. DNA of the CDR3: TGTGCTAGTGCCTTGGGGGGAGTCTCCTACAATGAGCAGTTCTTC. Translation: CASALGGVSYNEQFF.

V gene TRBV5-4 combines with J gene TRBJ1-4; 7 bases are shared with TRBD1. The CDR3 extends over 15 amino acids. Per the germline V gene, CDR1 is SGHNT and CDR2 is YYREEE (reference sequence). Trimming took 4 bases from V and 0 from J; bases not matched to a gene: 3. CDR3 amino acids: CASSQTGATNEKLFF. In DNA, the CDR3 is TGTGCCAGCAGCCAAACAGGGGCAACTAATGAAAAACTGTTTTTT.

This clone has only one observation. This chain connects TRBV7-9 to TRBJ2-7, with TRBD1 as a possible D gene (5 bases). Trimming left V 1 base short and J 3 bases short, with 16 bases between. Germline CDR1 reads SEHNR; CDR2 reads FQNEAQ (reference sequence). This CDR3 is built from 16 residues. The CDR3 here is CASSLGDRTINYEQYF. The CDR3 nucleotides read TGTGCCAGCAGCTTAGGTGACAGAACGATCAACTACGAGCAGTACTTC.

The chain couples TRBV29-1 to TRBJ1-1; TRBD1 might be the D (5 bases). CDR1 and CDR2 (germline): SQVTM, ANQGSEA. The CDR3 sequence is 12 residues long. Trimming stripped 6 bases from V and 2 bases from J, with 10 bases between. The CDR3 nucleotides read TGCAGCGTACCGACAGAAAACACTGAAGCTTTCTTT. Its translation is CSVPTENTEAFF.

The J gene is TRBJ1-2, the V gene TRBV12-3 or TRBV12-4, with D tentatively TRBD1 (6 bases). The V and J ends lost 2 bases and 7 bases respectively, with 11 bases between them. The CDR3 covers 13 residues. The CDR3 protein is CASSLQQGGGYTF. CDR3 DNA: TGTGCCAGCAGTTTACAACAGGGAGGTGGCTACACCTTC.

V usage is TRBV27 and J usage is TRBJ2-5; D is perhaps TRBD1 or TRBD2 (5 bases each). The CDR3 spans 14 residues. Germline CDR1 and CDR2: MNHEY and SMNVEV (reference sequence). The V and J ends lost 4 bases and 2 bases respectively, with 11 bases between them. CDR3 sequence (DNA): TGTGCCAGCAGTTGGGTGGGACCTCAAGAGACCCAGTACTTC. This codes for CASSWVGPQETQYF.